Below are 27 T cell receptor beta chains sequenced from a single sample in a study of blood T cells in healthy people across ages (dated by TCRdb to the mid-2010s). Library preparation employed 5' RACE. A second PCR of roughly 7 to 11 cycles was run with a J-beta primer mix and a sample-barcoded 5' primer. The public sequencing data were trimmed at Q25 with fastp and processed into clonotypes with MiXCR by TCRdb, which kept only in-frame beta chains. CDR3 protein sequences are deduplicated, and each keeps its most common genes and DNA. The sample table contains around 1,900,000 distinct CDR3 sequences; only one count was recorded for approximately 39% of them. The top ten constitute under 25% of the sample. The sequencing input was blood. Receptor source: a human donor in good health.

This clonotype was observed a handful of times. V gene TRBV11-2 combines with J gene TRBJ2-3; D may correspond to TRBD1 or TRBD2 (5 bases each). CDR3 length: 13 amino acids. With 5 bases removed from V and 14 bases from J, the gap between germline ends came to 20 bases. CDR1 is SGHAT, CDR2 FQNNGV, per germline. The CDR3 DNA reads TGTGCCAGCAGCCCACCGGGACGCGAAAAGTGGTATTTT. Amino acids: CASSPPGREKWYF. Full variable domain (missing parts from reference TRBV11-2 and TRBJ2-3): EAGVAQSPRYKIIEKRQSVAFWCNPISGHATLYWYQQILGQGPKLLIQFQNNGVVDDSQLPKDRFSAERLKGVDSTLKIQPAKLEDSAVYLCASSPPGREKWYFGPGTRLTVL.

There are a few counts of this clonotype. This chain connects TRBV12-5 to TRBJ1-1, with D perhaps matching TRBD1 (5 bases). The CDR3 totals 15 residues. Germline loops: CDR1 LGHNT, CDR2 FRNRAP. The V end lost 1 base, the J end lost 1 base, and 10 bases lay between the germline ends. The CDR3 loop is CASGLGRDWNTEAFF. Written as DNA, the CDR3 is TGTGCTAGTGGTTTGGGAAGGGACTGGAACACTGAAGCTTTCTTT.

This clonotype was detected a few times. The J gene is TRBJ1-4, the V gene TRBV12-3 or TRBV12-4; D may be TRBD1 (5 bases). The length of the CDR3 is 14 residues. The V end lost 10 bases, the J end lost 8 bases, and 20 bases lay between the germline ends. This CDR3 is CATGSHGGSEKLFF. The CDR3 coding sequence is TGTGCCACCGGATCTCACGGGGGATCGGAAAAACTGTTTTTT.

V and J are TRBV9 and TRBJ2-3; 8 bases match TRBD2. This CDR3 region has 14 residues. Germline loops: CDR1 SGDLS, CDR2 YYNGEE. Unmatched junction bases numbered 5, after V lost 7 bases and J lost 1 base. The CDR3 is CASGAAGGTDTQYF. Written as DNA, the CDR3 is TGTGCCAGCGGGGCAGCGGGGGGCACAGATACGCAGTATTTT.

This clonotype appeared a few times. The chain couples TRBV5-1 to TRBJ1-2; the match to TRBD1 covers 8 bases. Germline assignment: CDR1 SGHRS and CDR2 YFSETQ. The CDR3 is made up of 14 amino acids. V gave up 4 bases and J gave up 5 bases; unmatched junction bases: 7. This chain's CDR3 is CASSPVDREYGYTF. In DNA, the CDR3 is TGCGCCAGCAGCCCAGTGGACAGGGAGTATGGCTACACCTTC.

Here the CDR3 reads CASSSRPAGADTQYF. The CDR3 nucleotides are TGTGCCAGCAGTTCCCGACCGGCCGGGGCAGATACGCAGTATTTT. The chain uses TRBV7-4 and TRBJ2-3; D may be TRBD2 (5 bases). The CDR3 sequence is 15 residues long. The V and J ends lost 6 bases and 4 bases respectively, with 17 bases between them. Germline V gene lookup returns CDR1 SGHVT and CDR2 SQSDAQ.

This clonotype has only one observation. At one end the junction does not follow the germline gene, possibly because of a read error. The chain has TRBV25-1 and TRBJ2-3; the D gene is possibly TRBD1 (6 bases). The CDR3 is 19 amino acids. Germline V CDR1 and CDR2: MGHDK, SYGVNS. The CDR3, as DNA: TGTGCCAGCAATTCCCGAGGACAGCCAGACCTATTTGACACAGGTACGCAGTATTTT. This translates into CASNSRGQPDLFDTGTQYF.

The CDR3 spells CASSLPAGGDTDTQYF. CDR3 coding DNA: TGTGCCAGCAGCTTGCCGGCGGGGGGAGACACAGATACGCAGTATTTT. The chain recombines TRBV5-6 with TRBJ2-3; the match to TRBD2 covers 8 bases. The CDR3 is 16 residues long. Unmatched junction bases numbered 6, after V lost 1 base and J lost 2 bases. Germline V gives CDR1 SGHDT, CDR2 YYEEEE.

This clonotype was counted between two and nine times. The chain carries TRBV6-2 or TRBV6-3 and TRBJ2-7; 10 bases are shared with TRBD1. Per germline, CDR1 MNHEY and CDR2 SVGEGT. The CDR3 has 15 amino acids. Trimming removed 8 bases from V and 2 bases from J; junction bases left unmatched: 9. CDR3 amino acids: CASYDQGQGPYEQYF. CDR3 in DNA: TGTGCCAGCTACGACCAGGGACAGGGGCCCTACGAGCAGTACTTC.

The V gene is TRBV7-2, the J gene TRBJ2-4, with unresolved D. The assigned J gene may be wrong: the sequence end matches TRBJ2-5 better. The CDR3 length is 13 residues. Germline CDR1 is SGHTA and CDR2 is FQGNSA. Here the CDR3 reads CASSSGRSETQYF. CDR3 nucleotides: TGTGCCAGCAGTTCTGGGCGTTCGGAGACCCAGTACTTC.

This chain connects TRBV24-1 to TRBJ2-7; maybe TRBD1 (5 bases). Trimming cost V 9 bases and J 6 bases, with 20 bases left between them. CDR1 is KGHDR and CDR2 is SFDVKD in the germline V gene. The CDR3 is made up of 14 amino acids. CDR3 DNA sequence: TGTGCCACCCCACTACTCACAGGCGGAGTCGAGCAGTACTTC. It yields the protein CATPLLTGGVEQYF.

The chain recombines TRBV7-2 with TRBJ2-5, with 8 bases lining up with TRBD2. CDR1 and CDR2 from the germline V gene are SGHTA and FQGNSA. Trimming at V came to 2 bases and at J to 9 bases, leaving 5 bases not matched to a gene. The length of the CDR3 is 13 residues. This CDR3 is CASSLSSGGSQYF. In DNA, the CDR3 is TGTGCCAGCAGCTTATCAAGCGGGGGATCCCAGTACTTC. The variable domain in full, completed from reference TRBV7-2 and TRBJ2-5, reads GAGVSQSPSNKVTEKGKDVELRCDPISGHTALYWYRQSLGQGLEFLIYFQGNSAPDKSGLPSDRFSAERTGGSVSTLTIQRTQQEDSAVYLCASSLSSGGSQYFGPGTRLLVL.

The CDR3 protein is CASSYGPQDSSYEQYF. The DNA of the CDR3 is TGTGCCAGCAGTTACGGGCCCCAGGACAGCTCCTACGAGCAGTACTTC. V gene TRBV6-2 or TRBV6-3 combines with J gene TRBJ2-7; a possible D gene is TRBD1 (6 bases). Looked up from germline, CDR1 is MNHEY and CDR2 is SVGEGT. The CDR3 consists of 16 residues. The V gene lost 2 bases and the J gene lost 0 bases, with 14 bases spanning the gap.

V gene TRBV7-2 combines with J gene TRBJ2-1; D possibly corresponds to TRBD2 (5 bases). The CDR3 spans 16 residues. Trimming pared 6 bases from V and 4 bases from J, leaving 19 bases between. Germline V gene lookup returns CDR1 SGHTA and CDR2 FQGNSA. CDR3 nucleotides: TGTGCCAGCAGTTTATCCTCCGGGGATGGGTACAATGAGCAGTTCTTC. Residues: CASSLSSGDGYNEQFF. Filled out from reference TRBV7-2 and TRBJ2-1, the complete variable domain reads GAGVSQSPSNKVTEKGKDVELRCDPISGHTALYWYRQSLGQGLEFLIYFQGNSAPDKSGLPSDRFSAERTGGSVSTLTIQRTQQEDSAVYLCASSLSSGDGYNEQFFGPGTRLTVL.

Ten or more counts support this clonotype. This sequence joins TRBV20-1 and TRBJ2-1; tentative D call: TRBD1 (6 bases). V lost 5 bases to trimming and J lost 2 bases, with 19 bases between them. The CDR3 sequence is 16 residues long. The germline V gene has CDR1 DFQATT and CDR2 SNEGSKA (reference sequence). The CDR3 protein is CSASPMTGSPYNEQFF. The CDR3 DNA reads TGCAGTGCTTCTCCCATGACAGGATCCCCCTACAATGAGCAGTTCTTC.

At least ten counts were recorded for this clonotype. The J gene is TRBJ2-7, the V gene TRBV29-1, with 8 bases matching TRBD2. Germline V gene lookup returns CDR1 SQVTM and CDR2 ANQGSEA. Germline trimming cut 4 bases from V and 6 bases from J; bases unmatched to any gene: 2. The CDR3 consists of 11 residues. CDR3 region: CSVGREGEQYF. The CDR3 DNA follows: TGCAGCGTTGGTCGGGAGGGCGAGCAGTACTTC.

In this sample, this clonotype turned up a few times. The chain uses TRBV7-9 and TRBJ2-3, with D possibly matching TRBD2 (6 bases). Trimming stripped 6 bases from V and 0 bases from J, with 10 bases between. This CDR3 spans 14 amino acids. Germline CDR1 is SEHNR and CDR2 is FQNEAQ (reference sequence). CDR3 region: CASSREFSTDTQYF. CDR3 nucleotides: TGTGCCAGCAGTCGGGAGTTTAGCACAGATACGCAGTATTTT.

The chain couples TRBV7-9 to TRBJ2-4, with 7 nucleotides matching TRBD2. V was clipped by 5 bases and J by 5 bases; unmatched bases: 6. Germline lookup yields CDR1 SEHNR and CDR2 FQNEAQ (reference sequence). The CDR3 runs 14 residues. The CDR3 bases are TGTGCCAGCAGCCCGGGGAGCGGGGAAAACATTCAGTACTTC. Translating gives CASSPGSGENIQYF.

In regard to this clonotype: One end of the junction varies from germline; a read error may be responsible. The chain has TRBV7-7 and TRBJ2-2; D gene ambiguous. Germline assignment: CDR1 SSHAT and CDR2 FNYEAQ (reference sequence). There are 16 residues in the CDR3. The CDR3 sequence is CASSKAVSPGTGELFF. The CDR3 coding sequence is TGTGCTAGCAGTAAGGCGGTCAGCCCCGGAACCGGGGAGCTGTTTTTT.

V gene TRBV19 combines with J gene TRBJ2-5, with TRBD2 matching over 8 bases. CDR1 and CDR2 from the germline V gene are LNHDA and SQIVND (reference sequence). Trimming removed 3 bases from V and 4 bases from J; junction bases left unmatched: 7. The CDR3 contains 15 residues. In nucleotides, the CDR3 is TGTGCCAGTAGTATGCTACGGGGGGGCGGAGAGACCCAGTACTTC. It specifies CASSMLRGGGETQYF.

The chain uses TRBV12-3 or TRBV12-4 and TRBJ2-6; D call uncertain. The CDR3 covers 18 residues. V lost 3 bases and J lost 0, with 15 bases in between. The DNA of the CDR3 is TGTGCCAGCAGTTTTGGGCATCCGCTAAGCTCTGGGGCCAACGTCCTGACTTTC. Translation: CASSFGHPLSSGANVLTF.

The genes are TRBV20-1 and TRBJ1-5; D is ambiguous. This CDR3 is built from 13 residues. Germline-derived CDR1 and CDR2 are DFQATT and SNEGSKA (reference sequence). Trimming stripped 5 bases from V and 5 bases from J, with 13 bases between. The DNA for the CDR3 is TGCAGTGCTGCTATTGACTTGTATCAGCCCCAGCATTTT. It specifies CSAAIDLYQPQHF.

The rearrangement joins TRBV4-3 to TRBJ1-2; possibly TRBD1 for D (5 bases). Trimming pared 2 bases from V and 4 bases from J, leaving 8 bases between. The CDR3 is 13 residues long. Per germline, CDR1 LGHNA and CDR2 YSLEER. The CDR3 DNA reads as TGCGCCAGCAGCCAAAGGGACGGCTATGGCTACACCTTC. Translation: CASSQRDGYGYTF.

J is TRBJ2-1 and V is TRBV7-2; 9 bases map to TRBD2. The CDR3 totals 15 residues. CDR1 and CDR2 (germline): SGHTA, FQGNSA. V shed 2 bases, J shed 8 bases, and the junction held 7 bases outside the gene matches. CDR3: CASSLMGGGDHEQFF. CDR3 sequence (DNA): TGTGCCAGCAGCTTAATGGGCGGGGGGGATCATGAGCAGTTCTTC. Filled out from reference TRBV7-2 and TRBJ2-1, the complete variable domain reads GAGVSQSPSNKVTEKGKDVELRCDPISGHTALYWYRQSLGQGLEFLIYFQGNSAPDKSGLPSDRFSAERTGGSVSTLTIQRTQQEDSAVYLCASSLMGGGDHEQFFGPGTRLTVL.

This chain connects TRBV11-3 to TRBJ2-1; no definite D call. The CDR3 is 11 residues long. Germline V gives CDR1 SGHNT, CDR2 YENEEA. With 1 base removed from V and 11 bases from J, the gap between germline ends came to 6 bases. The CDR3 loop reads CASSLGHKQFF. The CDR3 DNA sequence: TGTGCCAGCAGCTTAGGACATAAGCAGTTCTTC.

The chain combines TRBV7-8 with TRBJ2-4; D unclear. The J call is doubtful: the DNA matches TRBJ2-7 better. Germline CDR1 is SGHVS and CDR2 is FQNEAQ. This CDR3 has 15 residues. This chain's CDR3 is CASSQSPDGSYEQYF. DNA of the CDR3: TGTGCCAGCAGCCAAAGTCCGGACGGATCCTACGAGCAGTACTTC.

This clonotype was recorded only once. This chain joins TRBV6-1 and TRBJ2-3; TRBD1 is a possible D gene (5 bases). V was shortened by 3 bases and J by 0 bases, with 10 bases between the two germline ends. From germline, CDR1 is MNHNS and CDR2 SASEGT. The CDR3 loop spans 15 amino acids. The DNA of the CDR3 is TGTGCCAGCAGTGAGGAACAGGTTAGCACAGATACGCAGTATTTT. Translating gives CASSEEQVSTDTQYF.